This is a list of T cell receptor beta chains from one sample in a study of early T cells in non-severe SARS-CoV-2 infection. TCRdb re-analysed the 5' RACE reads in MiXCR, keeping a single row per CDR3 protein. Here the sample spans roughly 29,000 distinct CDR3 sequences, 2.9% being singletons. Sequenced: whole blood. The receptors come from an adult who was a healthcare worker with PCR-confirmed SARS-CoV-2 infection or an uninfected control (not recorded which). CDR3s include the opening cysteine and the closing phenylalanine or tryptophan. The D gene is left open where the match is weak. Rows may omit the clone size; those that give it use once, few, many or a size class.

clone size,V gene,D gene,J gene,CDR3 DNA,CDR3 protein
many,TRBV5-4,.,TRBJ1-1,TGTGCCAGCAGCTTGGGGGGTATGAACACTGAAGCTTTCTTT,CASSLGGMNTEAFF
.,TRBV7-3,.,TRBJ2-5,TGTGCCAGCAGCTTAGATAGGCGAGAGACCCAGTACTTC,CASSLDRRETQYF
.,TRBV5-4,.,TRBJ2-1,TGTGCCAGCAGCTTGGTTGGGACGGATTTGAATGAGCAGTTCTTC,CASSLVGTDLNEQFF
many,TRBV19,.,TRBJ2-6,TGTGCCAGTAGTATACGCCCGGACAGCGTCCACTCTGGGGCCAACGTCCTGACTTTC,CASSIRPDSVHSGANVLTF
many,TRBV18,.,TRBJ2-3,TGTGCCAGCTCACCACCTCAGGGGCGAAGCACAGATACGCAGTATTTT,CASSPPQGRSTDTQYF
many,TRBV24-1,.,TRBJ2-1,TGTGCCACCAGTGATATGGCAGGGGCCTCCTACAATGAGCAGTTCTTC,CATSDMAGASYNEQFF
many,TRBV18,.,TRBJ2-2,TGTGCCAGCTCACCAGGGGTGACGAACACCGGGGAGCTGTTTTTT,CASSPGVTNTGELFF
many,TRBV7-9,TRBD1,TRBJ1-2,TGTGCCAGCTTCCTCGACAGGGCCGTGAGCAGCTATGGCTACACCTTC,CASFLDRAVSSYGYTF
many,TRBV5-1,TRBD2,TRBJ2-3,TGCGCCAGCAGCGAAAGACTAGCGGGGACCACAGATACGCAGTATTTT,CASSERLAGTTDTQYF
many,TRBV12-5,TRBD2,TRBJ2-5,TGTGCTAGTGGTTTGGTACTCAGCGGGGGCGCGGAGACCCAGTACTTC,CASGLVLSGGAETQYF
many,TRBV6-4,TRBD1,TRBJ1-5,TGTGCCAGCAGCGGTCCGGGACAGGTTACCTATAGCAATCAGCCCCAGCATTTT,CASSGPGQVTYSNQPQHF
many,TRBV20-1,.,TRBJ1-6,TGCAGTGCTAGGGCAGACTCTAATTCACCCCTCCACTTT,CSARADSNSPLHF
many,TRBV5-1,TRBD2,TRBJ2-3,TGCGCCAGCAGCTTGTATGACATTCGGGGGGGACTAGCGCAAGATACGCAGTATTTT,CASSLYDIRGGLAQDTQYF
.,TRBV24-1,TRBD2,TRBJ2-3,TGTGCCACCAGTGAGGGTGGACTAGCGGGGGGCCACTATACGCAGTATTTT,CATSEGGLAGGHYTQYF
.,TRBV11-2,.,TRBJ1-4,TGTGCCAGCAGCAGGGACACGGGCAATGAAAAACTGTTTTTT,CASSRDTGNEKLFF
.,TRBV30,TRBD1,TRBJ1-2,TGTGCCTGGACGGACAGGCTAAACTATGGCTACACCTTC,CAWTDRLNYGYTF
.,TRBV2,TRBD1,TRBJ2-2,TGTGCCAGCAGCGAGAAGACAGGGACGAACGAAAATGTAGGCCCCGGGGAGCTGTTTTTT,CASSEKTGTNENVGPGELFF
many,TRBV6-4,.,TRBJ1-4,TGTGCCAGCAGTGTAGCCGTTAATGAAAAACTGTTTTTT,CASSVAVNEKLFF
.,TRBV11-2,.,TRBJ1-6,TGTGCCAGCAGCATACAGGAGGGTCTGGCACCCCTCCACTTT,CASSIQEGLAPLHF
many,TRBV3-1,.,TRBJ2-1,TGTGCCAGCAGCCAAGGTGGGGGTCGTTGGAGCGATGAGCAGTTCTTC,CASSQGGGRWSDEQFF
many,TRBV6-6,.,TRBJ1-1,TGTGCCAGCTGCGAGGCGGGGAGTGGCACTGAAGCTTTCTTT,CASCEAGSGTEAFF
.,TRBV12-3/TRBV12-4,.,TRBJ2-2,TGTGCCAGCAGTAAGGACAGCCACACCGGGGAGCTGTTTTTT,CASSKDSHTGELFF
many,TRBV18,.,TRBJ2-2,TGTGCCAGCTCACCAGGCGGCCGGGGCACCGGGGAGCTGTTTTTT,CASSPGGRGTGELFF
many,TRBV20-1,TRBD2,TRBJ2-3,TGCAGTGCTAGAGATCGGCAGCGGGGGGAGACAGATACGCAGTATTTT,CSARDRQRGETDTQYF
few,TRBV29-1,TRBD1,TRBJ1-2,TGCAGCGTTGCAAGGGGGCCTAACTATGGCTACACCTTC,CSVARGPNYGYTF
many,TRBV4-1,.,TRBJ2-1,TGCGCCAGCAGCCAAGGTTCGTATGAGCAGTTCTTC,CASSQGSYEQFF
many,TRBV29-1,.,TRBJ2-1,TGCAGCGCGGACCTACGGGACACCCATGAGCAGTTCTTC,CSADLRDTHEQFF
many,TRBV11-1,TRBD2,TRBJ2-1,TGTGCCAGCAGCCCGAGAGGGACTAGCGGAAATGAGCAGTTCTTC,CASSPRGTSGNEQFF
many,TRBV7-3,.,TRBJ2-1,TGTGCCAGCAGCCCGCACAGGGCTTTTGAGCAGTTCTTC,CASSPHRAFEQFF
many,TRBV15,TRBD2,TRBJ2-1,TGTGCCACCAGTATTAGCGGGGGGGCCTTTAATGAGCAGTTCTTC,CATSISGGAFNEQFF
medium-sized,TRBV12-3/TRBV12-4,TRBD2,TRBJ2-3,TGTGCCAGCAGTTTAAGTCGGGCGGGGGGGCCTGATACGCAGTATTTT,CASSLSRAGGPDTQYF
many,TRBV4-1,.,TRBJ1-1,TGCGCCAGCAGCCAGGGAGTTACGGGAAATGAAGCTTTCTTT,CASSQGVTGNEAFF
many,TRBV10-3,.,TRBJ2-2,TGTGCCATCCAGCGGCAGCAATCGAACACCGGGGAGCTGTTTTTT,CAIQRQQSNTGELFF
medium-sized,TRBV6-5,.,TRBJ1-6,TGTGCCAGCAGTTACGACCCAGTCCAAAATTCACCCCTCCACTTT,CASSYDPVQNSPLHF
many,TRBV6-6,.,TRBJ1-2,TGTGCCAGCAGTTACTCGGAGGACACTCTCCTTCGGGGCTACACCTTC,CASSYSEDTLLRGYTF
.,TRBV12-3/TRBV12-4,.,TRBJ1-4,TGTGCCAGCAGTTTCATTTCGGGACATCATAATGAAAAACTGTTTTTT,CASSFISGHHNEKLFF
many,TRBV20-1,.,TRBJ1-2,TGCAGTGCTAGTGGCTACAACCGACAGCCACCTTTTTCGGGTGGCTACACCTTC,CSASGYNRQPPFSGGYTF
many,TRBV20-1,.,TRBJ2-3,TGCAGTGCTGACCCTGTTGAGGGGAGCACAGATACGCAGTATTTT,CSADPVEGSTDTQYF
medium-sized,TRBV27,.,TRBJ1-1,TGTGCCAGCAGTTTATTCGGGGGGCCGAACACTGAAGCTTTCTTT,CASSLFGGPNTEAFF
few,TRBV7-8,TRBD2,TRBJ2-1,TGTGCCAGCAGCACACACCCCGGACTAGTCGAGGGGAATGAGCAGTTCTTC,CASSTHPGLVEGNEQFF
many,TRBV11-2,.,TRBJ2-1,TGTGCCAGCAGCCCCCCCGAGGGGAATCACAATGAGCAGTTCTTC,CASSPPEGNHNEQFF
many,TRBV11-2,.,TRBJ1-3,TGTGCCAGCAGCTTAGCGTCCGGTTACGGAAACACCATATATTTT,CASSLASGYGNTIYF
many,TRBV3-1,TRBD1,TRBJ1-1,TGTGCCAGCAGCTCATACAGGGGGCAGATCGAAAAGACTGAAGCTTTCTTT,CASSSYRGQIEKTEAFF
many,TRBV12-5,.,TRBJ2-1,TGTGCTAGTCGACCACCCGACAGACCGTACAATGAGCAGTTCTTC,CASRPPDRPYNEQFF
many,TRBV6-6,TRBD1,TRBJ2-5,TGTGCCAGCAGGATTGATACAGGGGGGCGAGAGACCCAGTACTTC,CASRIDTGGRETQYF
many,TRBV27,.,TRBJ1-2,TGTGCCAGCACCCCGCTCGGACAGACTTCCTATGGCTACACCTTC,CASTPLGQTSYGYTF
many,TRBV4-1,.,TRBJ1-5,TGCGCCAGCAGCCAAGATTATATAGGGGGGGGTAGCAATCAGCCCCAGCATTTT,CASSQDYIGGGSNQPQHF
many,TRBV2,.,TRBJ1-3,TGTGCCAGCAGTGCGGGGGGAAACACCATATATTTT,CASSAGGNTIYF
many,TRBV20-1,.,TRBJ2-3,TGCAGTGCTAGCGGGGCTCCGGTATCTAGCACAGATACGCAGTATTTT,CSASGAPVSSTDTQYF
many,TRBV28,.,TRBJ2-3,TGTGCCAGCAGTTCCCCGGACAGAGCCTCTGGCACAGATACGCAGTATTTT,CASSSPDRASGTDTQYF
many,TRBV2,.,TRBJ2-2,TGTGCCAGCAGACGATCAGGGGCCGGCGGTAATACCGGGGAGCTGTTTTTT,CASRRSGAGGNTGELFF
many,TRBV5-1,.,TRBJ1-3,TGCGCCAGCAGCTTGGAACCTGGAAACACCATATATTTT,CASSLEPGNTIYF
many,TRBV5-1,.,TRBJ1-5,TGCGCCAGTTATCTCCTCGGGGGTTATAGCAATCAGCCCCAGCATTTT,CASYLLGGYSNQPQHF
many,TRBV7-9,.,TRBJ2-2,TGTGCCAGCAGCTCGCAAGACGTAGACAGGCCCGGGGAGCTGTTTTTT,CASSSQDVDRPGELFF
medium-sized,TRBV19,.,TRBJ1-2,TGTGCCAGTAGTATAGGCCCAGGGGCCGAATATGGCTACACCTTC,CASSIGPGAEYGYTF
many,TRBV19,TRBD1,TRBJ1-4,TGTGCCAGTAGTCCTCGACAGGGATTTGAAAAACTGTTTTTT,CASSPRQGFEKLFF
many,TRBV15,.,TRBJ1-4,TGTGCCACCAGCAGAAGACAGAAGCTTAATGAAAAACTGTTTTTT,CATSRRQKLNEKLFF
many,TRBV25-1,.,TRBJ2-3,TGTGCCAGCAGTGAGGGACACCTCACAGATACGCAGTATTTT,CASSEGHLTDTQYF
many,TRBV20-1,TRBD1,TRBJ1-5,TGCAGTGCTGAAAGACAGGGTCGGAGCAATCAGCCCCAGCATTTT,CSAERQGRSNQPQHF
.,TRBV24-1,TRBD1,TRBJ2-3,TGTGCCATCTCACAGGGGGGTCGGCAGTATTTT,CAISQGGRQYF